This TCR beta chain came from a study of cytomegalovirus exposure and HLA in healthy donors. The CDR3 totals 14 residues. The V gene end was trimmed by 6 bases and the J gene end by 3 bases; junction bases not matched to a gene: 5. Germline V gene sequence: CDR1 SGHRS, CDR2 YFSETQ. For this clone: Its specificity is unknown.

PCR amplification relied on 60 Vbeta primers (plus 13 Jbeta primers). Libraries were prepared by immunoSEQ multiplex PCR; TCRdb keeps only in-frame clonotypes and omits some of them. The sample table includes 150,000 to 200,000 clones. Whole-study results and caveats: A classifier reportedly called cytomegalovirus status with high sensitivity and specificity. Later analysis showed TCR association rates varying by HLA locus, highest for DRB1 and lowest for HLA-C. Productive rates of about 90% or about 30% were seen for most TCR beta V segments in an earlier analysis.

The TCR comes from a woman aged 55-70 years in good health and CMV-seronegative. The sequencing input was PBMCs. The genes are TRBV5-1 and TRBJ1-4; 7 bases map to TRBD1. Written as DNA, the CDR3 is TGCGCCAGCACCCCAGGGGGAGCTAATGAAAAACTGTTTTTT. It translates to CASTPGGANEKLFF.